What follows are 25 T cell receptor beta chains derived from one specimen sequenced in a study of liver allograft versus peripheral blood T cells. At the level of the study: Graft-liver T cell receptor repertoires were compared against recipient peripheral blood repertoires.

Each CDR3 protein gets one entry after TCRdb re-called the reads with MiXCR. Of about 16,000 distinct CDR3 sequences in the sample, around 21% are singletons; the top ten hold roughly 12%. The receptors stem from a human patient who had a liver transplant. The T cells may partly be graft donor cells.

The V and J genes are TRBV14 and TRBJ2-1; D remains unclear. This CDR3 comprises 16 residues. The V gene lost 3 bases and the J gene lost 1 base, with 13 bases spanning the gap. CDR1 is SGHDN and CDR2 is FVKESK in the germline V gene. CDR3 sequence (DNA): TGTGCCAGCAGCCAGAATAGCTTAATATCCTACAATGAGCAGTTCTTC. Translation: CASSQNSLISYNEQFF.

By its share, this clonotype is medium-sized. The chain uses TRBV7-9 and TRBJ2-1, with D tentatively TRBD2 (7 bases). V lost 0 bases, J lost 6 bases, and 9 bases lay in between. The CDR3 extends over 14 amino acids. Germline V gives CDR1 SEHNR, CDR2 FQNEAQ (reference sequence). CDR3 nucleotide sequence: TGTGCCAGCAGCTTAGCCGGGGGGCTCAATGAGCAGTTCTTC. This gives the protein CASSLAGGLNEQFF.

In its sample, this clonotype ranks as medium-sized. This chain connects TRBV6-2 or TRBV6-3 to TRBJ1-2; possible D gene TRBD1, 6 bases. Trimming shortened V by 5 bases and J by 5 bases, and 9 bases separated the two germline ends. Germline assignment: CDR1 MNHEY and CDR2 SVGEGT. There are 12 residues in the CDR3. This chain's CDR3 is CASSPQGYGYTF. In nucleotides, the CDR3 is TGTGCCAGCAGTCCCCAGGGGTATGGCTACACCTTC.

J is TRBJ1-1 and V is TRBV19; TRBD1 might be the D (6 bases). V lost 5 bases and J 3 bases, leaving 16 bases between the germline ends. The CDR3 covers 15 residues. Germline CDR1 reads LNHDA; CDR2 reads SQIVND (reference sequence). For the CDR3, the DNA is TGTGCCAGTAGTTCCGCCGGACAGTCCTACACTGAAGCTTTCTTT. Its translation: CASSSAGQSYTEAFF.

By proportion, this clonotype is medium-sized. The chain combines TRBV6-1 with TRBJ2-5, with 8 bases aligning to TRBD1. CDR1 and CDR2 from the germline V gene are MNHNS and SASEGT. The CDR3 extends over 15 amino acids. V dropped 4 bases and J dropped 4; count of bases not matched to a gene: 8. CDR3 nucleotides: TGTGCCAGCAGTGGAAGGACAGGGAGTAGAGAGACCCAGTACTTC. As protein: CASSGRTGSRETQYF.

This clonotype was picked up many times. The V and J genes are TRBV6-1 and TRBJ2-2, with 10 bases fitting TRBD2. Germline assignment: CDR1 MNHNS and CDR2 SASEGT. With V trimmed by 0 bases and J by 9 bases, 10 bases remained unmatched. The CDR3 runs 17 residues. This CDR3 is CASSEASGGAFLRELFF. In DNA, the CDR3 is TGTGCCAGCAGTGAAGCCAGCGGGGGGGCCTTTCTCAGGGAGCTGTTTTTT.

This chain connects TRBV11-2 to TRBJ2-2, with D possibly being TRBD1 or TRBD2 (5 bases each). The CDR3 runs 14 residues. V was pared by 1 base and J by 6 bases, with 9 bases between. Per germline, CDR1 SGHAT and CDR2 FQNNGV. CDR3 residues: CASSLVGRAGELFF. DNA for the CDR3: TGTGCCAGCAGCTTAGTGGGACGTGCCGGGGAGCTGTTTTTT. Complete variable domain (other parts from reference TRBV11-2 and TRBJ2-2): EAGVAQSPRYKIIEKRQSVAFWCNPISGHATLYWYQQILGQGPKLLIQFQNNGVVDDSQLPKDRFSAERLKGVDSTLKIQPAKLEDSAVYLCASSLVGRAGELFFGEGSRLTVL.

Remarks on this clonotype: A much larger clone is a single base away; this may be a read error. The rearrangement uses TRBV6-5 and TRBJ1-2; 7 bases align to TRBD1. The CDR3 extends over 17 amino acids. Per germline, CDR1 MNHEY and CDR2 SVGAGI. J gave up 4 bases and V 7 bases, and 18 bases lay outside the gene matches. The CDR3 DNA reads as TGTGCCAGCACCAGAATCCCGACAGGGCGCTTCGGCTATGGCTACACCTTC. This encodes CASTRIPTGRFGYGYTF.

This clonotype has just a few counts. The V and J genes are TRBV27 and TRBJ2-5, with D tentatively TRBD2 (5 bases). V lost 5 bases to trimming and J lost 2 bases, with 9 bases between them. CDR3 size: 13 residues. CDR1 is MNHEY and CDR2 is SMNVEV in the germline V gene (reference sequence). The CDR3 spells CASSLAAQETQYF. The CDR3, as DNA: TGTGCCAGCAGTCTAGCCGCACAAGAGACCCAGTACTTC.

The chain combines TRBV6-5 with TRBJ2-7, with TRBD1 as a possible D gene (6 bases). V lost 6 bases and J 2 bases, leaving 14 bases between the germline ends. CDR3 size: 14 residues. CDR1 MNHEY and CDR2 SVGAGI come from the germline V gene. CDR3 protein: CASRAQGVTYEQYF. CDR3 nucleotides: TGTGCCAGCAGGGCACAGGGAGTAACCTACGAGCAGTACTTC.

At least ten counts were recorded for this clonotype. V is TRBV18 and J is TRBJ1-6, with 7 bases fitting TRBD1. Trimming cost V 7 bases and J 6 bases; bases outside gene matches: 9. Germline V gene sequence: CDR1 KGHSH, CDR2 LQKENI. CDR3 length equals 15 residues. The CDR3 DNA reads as TGTGCCAGCTTCAACCTCCGGGACAGTAATTCACCCCTCCACTTT. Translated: CASFNLRDSNSPLHF.

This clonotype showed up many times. DNA of the CDR3: TGTGCCAGCAGCTTAACAAGGCGGGGCAACACCGGGGAGCTGTTTTTT. Translation gives CASSLTRRGNTGELFF. The rearrangement links TRBV7-2 to TRBJ2-2, with a weak D call TRBD2 (6 bases). The CDR3 totals 16 residues. Germline CDR1 reads SGHTA; CDR2 reads FQGNSA. V was pared by 2 bases and J by 2 bases, with 12 bases between.

This CDR3 reads CASSYSIAGEFSTDTQYF. The CDR3 bases are TGTGCCAGCAGTTACTCGATCGCGGGAGAGTTTTCGACAGATACGCAGTATTTT. The chain employs TRBV6-5 and TRBJ2-3; 7 bases line up with TRBD2. The germline V gene has CDR1 MNHEY and CDR2 SVGAGI. V lost 0 bases and J lost 3; bases outside the gene matches: 12. The CDR3 sequence is 18 residues long.

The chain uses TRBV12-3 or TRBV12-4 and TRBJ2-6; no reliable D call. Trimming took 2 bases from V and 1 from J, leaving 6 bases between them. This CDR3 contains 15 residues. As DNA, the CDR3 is TGTGCCAGCAGTTTACAGGTTTCTGGGGCCAACGTCCTGACTTTC. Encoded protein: CASSLQVSGANVLTF.

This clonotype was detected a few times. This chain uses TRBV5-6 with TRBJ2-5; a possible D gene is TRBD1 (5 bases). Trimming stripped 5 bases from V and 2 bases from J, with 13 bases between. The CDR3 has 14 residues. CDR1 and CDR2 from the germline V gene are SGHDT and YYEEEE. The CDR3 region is CASSSRARQETQYF. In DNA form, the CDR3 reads TGTGCCAGCAGTTCCAGGGCGCGTCAAGAGACCCAGTACTTC.

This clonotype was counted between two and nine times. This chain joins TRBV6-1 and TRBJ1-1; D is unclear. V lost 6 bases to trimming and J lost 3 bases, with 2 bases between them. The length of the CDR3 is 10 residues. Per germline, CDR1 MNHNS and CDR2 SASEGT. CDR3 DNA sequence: TGTGCCAGCAGGCACACTGAAGCTTTCTTT. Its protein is CASRHTEAFF.

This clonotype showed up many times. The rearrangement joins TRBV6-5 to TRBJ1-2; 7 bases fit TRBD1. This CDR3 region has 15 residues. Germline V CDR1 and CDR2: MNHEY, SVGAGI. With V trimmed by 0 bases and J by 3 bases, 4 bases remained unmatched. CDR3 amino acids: CASSYSWQGDYGYTF. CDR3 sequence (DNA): TGTGCCAGCAGTTACTCGTGGCAGGGGGACTATGGCTACACCTTC.

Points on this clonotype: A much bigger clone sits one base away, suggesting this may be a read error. The CDR3 coding sequence is TGTGCCAGCAGACAACTGGTGAGCGGGGGGACACTCGACACAGATACGCAGTATTTT. As protein: CASRQLVSGGTLDTDTQYF. This chain links TRBV6-1 with TRBJ2-3; 9 bases are shared with TRBD2. The CDR3 is 19 residues long. Trimming removed 6 bases from V and 2 bases from J; junction bases left unmatched: 18. Germline CDR1 is MNHNS and CDR2 is SASEGT.

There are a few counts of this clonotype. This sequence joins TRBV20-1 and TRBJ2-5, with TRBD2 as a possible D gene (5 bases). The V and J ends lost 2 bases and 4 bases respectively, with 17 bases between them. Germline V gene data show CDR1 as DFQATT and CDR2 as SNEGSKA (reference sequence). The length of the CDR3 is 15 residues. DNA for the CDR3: TGCAGTGCTAGACCCAGCGGTCGAGGGTCAGAGACCCAGTACTTC. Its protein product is CSARPSGRGSETQYF.

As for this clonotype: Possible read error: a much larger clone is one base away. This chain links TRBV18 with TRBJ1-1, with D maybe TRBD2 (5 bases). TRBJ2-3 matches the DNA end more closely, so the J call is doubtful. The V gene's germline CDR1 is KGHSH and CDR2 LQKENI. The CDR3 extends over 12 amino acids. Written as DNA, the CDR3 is TGTGCCAACTCCCAATGGGGAGAGACGCAGTATTTT. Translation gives CANSQWGETQYF.

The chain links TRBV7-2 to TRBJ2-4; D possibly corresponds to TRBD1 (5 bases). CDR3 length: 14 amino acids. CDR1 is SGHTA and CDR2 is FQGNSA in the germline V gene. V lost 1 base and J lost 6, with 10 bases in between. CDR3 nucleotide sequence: TGTGCCAGCAGCTTAGGCCAGGGTAGAAACATTCAGTACTTC. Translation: CASSLGQGRNIQYF. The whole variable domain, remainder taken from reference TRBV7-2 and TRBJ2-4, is GAGVSQSPSNKVTEKGKDVELRCDPISGHTALYWYRQSLGQGLEFLIYFQGNSAPDKSGLPSDRFSAERTGGSVSTLTIQRTQQEDSAVYLCASSLGQGRNIQYFGAGTRLSVL.

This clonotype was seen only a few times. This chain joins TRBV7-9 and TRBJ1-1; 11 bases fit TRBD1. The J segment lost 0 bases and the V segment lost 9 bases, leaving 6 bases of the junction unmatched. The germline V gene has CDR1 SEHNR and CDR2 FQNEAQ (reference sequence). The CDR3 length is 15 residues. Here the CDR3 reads CASRRDRGVNTEAFF. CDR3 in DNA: TGTGCCAGTCGGAGGGACAGGGGGGTGAACACTGAAGCTTTCTTT.

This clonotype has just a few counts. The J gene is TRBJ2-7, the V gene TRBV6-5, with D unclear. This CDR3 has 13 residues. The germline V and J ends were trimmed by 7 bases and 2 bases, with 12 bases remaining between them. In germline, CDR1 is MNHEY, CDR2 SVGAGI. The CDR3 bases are TGTGCCAGCATGGCAGAGAGCCCCTACGAGCAGTACTTC. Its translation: CASMAESPYEQYF.

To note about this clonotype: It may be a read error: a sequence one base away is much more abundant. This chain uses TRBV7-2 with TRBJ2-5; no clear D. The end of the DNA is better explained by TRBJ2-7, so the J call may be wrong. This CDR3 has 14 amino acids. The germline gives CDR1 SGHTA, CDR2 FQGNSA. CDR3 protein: CASSRRPQDYEQYF. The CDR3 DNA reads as TGTGCCAGCAGCCGACGTCCGCAAGACTACGAGCAGTACTTC.

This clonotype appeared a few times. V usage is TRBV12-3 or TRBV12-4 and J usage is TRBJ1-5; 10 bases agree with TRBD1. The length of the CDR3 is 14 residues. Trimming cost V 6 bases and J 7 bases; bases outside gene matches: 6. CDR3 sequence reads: CASSTGTGEQPQHF. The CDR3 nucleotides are TGTGCCAGCAGCACCGGGACAGGGGAACAGCCCCAGCATTTT.